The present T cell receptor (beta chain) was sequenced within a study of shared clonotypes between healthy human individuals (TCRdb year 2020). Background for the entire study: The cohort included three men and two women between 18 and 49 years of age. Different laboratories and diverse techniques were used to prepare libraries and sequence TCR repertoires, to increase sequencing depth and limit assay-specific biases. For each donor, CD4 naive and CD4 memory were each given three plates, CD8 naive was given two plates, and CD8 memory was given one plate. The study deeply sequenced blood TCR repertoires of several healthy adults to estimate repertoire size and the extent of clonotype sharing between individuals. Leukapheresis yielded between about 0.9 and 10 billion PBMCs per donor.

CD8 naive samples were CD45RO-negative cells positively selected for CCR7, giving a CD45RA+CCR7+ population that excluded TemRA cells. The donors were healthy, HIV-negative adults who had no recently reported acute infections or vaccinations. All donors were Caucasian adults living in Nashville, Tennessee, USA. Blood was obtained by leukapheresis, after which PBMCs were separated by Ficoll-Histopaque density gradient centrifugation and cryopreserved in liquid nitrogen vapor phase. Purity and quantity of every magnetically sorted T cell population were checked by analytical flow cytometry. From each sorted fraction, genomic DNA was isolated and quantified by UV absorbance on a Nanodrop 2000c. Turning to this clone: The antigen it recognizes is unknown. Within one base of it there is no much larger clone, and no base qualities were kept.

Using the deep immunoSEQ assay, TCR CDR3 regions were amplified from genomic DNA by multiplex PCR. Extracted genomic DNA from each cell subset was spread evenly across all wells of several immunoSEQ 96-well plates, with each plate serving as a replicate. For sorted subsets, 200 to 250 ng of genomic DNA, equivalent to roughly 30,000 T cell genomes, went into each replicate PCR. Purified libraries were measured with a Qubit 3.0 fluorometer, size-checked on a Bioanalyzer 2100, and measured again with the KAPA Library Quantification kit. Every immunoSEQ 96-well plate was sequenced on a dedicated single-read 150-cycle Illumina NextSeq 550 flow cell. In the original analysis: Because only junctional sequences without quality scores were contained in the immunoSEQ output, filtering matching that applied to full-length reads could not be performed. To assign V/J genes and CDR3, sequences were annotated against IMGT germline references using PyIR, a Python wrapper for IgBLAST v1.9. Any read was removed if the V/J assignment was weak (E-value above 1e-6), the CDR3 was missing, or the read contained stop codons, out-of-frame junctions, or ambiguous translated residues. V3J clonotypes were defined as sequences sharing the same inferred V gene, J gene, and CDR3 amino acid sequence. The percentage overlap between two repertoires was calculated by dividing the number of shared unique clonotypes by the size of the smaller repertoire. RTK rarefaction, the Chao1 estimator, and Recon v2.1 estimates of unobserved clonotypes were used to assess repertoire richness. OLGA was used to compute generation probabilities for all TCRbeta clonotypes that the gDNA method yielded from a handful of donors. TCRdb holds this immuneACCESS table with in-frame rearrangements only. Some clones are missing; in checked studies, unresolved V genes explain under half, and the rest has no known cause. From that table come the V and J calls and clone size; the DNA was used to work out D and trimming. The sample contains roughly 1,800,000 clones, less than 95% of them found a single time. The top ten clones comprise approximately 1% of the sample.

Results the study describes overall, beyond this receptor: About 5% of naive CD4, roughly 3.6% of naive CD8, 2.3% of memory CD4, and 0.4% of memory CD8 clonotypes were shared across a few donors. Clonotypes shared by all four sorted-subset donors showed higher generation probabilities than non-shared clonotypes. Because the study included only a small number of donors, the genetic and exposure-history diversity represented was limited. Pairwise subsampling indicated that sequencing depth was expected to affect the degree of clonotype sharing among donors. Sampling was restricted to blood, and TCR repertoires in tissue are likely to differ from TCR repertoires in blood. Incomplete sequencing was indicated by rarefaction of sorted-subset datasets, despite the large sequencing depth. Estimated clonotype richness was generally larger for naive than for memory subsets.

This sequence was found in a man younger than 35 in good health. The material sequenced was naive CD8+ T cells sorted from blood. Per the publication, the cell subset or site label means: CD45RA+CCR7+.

The CDR3: CASSLPGKSYEQYF. The nucleotide sequence reads TGTGCCAGCAGCTTACCCGGGAAATCCTACGAGCAGTACTTC. The rearrangement combines TRBV11-3 with TRBJ2-7; a tentative D call is TRBD2 (5 bases match). The germline V gene provides CDR1 SGHNT and CDR2 YENEEA. Including cysteine and phenylalanine, the CDR3 has 14 amino acids. The only DNA kept is the CDR3, 42 bases in frame from the first base. The trim is 2 bases for V and 1 base for J, with a gap of 9 bases between the germline ends.